One sample yielded the 27 T cell receptor beta chains listed below, sequenced in a study of cytomegalovirus exposure and HLA in healthy donors. The PCR was carried out with 60 Vbeta primers and 13 Jbeta primers. Method: immunoSEQ multiplex PCR; TCRdb's copy keeps in-frame clones and lacks some. The table shows about 160,000 clones, with roughly 79% occurring only once. The sample was PBMCs. The receptor source for this set is a middle-aged man in good health and CMV-seronegative.

V is TRBV25-1 and J is TRBJ2-7; weak D call: TRBD1 (6 bases). Trimming removed 6 bases at V and 6 bases at J, with 18 bases between. This CDR3 region has 14 residues. Germline lookup yields CDR1 MGHDK and CDR2 SYGVNS. This chain's CDR3 is CASSAGTHVVEQYF. DNA of the CDR3: TGTGCCAGCAGCGCCGGGACACACGTTGTCGAGCAGTACTTC.

This clone was observed once. The chain carries TRBV19 and TRBJ2-1; maybe TRBD2 (5 bases). V lost 3 bases, J lost 0 bases, and 9 bases lay in between. The germline CDR1 and CDR2 sequences are LNHDA and SQIVND (reference sequence). This CDR3 is built from 15 residues. The CDR3 DNA is TGTGCCAGTAGTATGTGGACTCCCTCCTACAATGAGCAGTTCTTC. It is translated as CASSMWTPSYNEQFF.

The CDR3 loop is CASSLGQFYEQYF. CDR3 nucleotide sequence: TGTGCCAGCAGCCTGGGGCAGTTCTACGAGCAGTACTTC. V gene TRBV7-9 combines with J gene TRBJ2-5; maybe TRBD1 (5 bases). The J call could be wrong; TRBJ2-7 is a better fit for the DNA end. Per germline, CDR1 SEHNR and CDR2 FQNEAQ (reference sequence). The CDR3 is 13 residues long.

This chain uses TRBV7-2 with TRBJ2-7; D gene ambiguous. Trimming pared 1 base from V and 1 base from J, leaving 11 bases between. Germline CDR1 SGHTA, CDR2 FQGNSA. This CDR3 has 15 amino acids. The CDR3 DNA sequence: TGTGCCAGCAGCTTAGGGTCCTCTGCGTCCTACGAGCAGTACTTC. Translation: CASSLGSSASYEQYF.

The chain combines TRBV15 with TRBJ2-2; the D gene is possibly TRBD2 (6 bases). The CDR3 covers 13 residues. Germline loops: CDR1 LNHNV, CDR2 YYDKDF (reference sequence). V was pared by 0 bases and J by 8 bases, with 7 bases between. The CDR3 sequence is CATSREGGGELFF. CDR3 DNA sequence: TGTGCCACCAGCAGAGAGGGGGGTGGGGAGCTGTTTTTT.

The sample holds one count of this clone. In DNA, the CDR3 is TGCAGCGTTGAAAAGCGGGACTACACCGGGGAGCTGTTTTTT. This sequence encodes CSVEKRDYTGELFF. The rearrangement joins TRBV29-1 to TRBJ2-2; TRBD2 matches at 7 bases. This CDR3 has 14 amino acids. Trimming at V came to 2 bases and at J to 3 bases, leaving 3 bases not matched to a gene. Germline CDR1 and CDR2: SQVTM and ANQGSEA.

As concerns this clone: This same CDR3 is encoded by further DNA sequences in the sample. J is TRBJ2-3 and V is TRBV19; D is perhaps TRBD2 (6 bases). CDR3 length: 13 amino acids. Trimming removed 3 bases at V and 5 bases at J, with 9 bases between. CDR1 is LNHDA and CDR2 is SQIVND in the germline V gene (reference sequence). CDR3 nucleotide sequence: TGTGCCAGTAGTATCGGGGGAGAAGATACGCAGTATTTT. It translates to CASSIGGEDTQYF.

The chain joins TRBV5-1 to TRBJ2-3; the match to TRBD2 covers 10 bases. The CDR3 has 15 residues. Germline values: CDR1 SGHRS, CDR2 YFSETQ. Losses at the gene ends were 4 bases for V and 1 base for J; bases not matched to a gene: 3. The CDR3 DNA follows: TGCGCCAGCAGCCCAGGACTAGCGGGCACAGATACGCAGTATTTT. This codes for CASSPGLAGTDTQYF.

The chain employs TRBV5-1 and TRBJ2-7, with D unclear. CDR1 SGHRS and CDR2 YFSETQ come from the germline V gene. Deletions cut 7 bases from V and 0 bases from J, with 14 bases between. This CDR3 is built from 14 residues. CDR3 amino acids: CASAPFRGSYEQYF. The DNA of the CDR3 is TGCGCCAGCGCCCCTTTTCGAGGCTCCTACGAGCAGTACTTC.

This clone was counted only a few times. The chain is built from TRBV5-4 and TRBJ1-1, with D unclear. V lost 0 bases to trimming and J lost 5 bases, with 11 bases between them. This CDR3 has 14 residues. Germline lookup yields CDR1 SGHNT and CDR2 YYREEE (reference sequence). As DNA, the CDR3 is TGTGCCAGCAGCTTGGGGTTCGGAGGGACTGAAGCTTTCTTT. Its translation is CASSLGFGGTEAFF.

The CDR3 is CASSTEMSNTEAFF. Written as DNA, the CDR3 is TGCGCCAGCAGCACTGAGATGTCGAACACTGAAGCTTTCTTT. The V gene is TRBV5-1, the J gene TRBJ1-1; the D is unclear. The V gene's germline CDR1 is SGHRS and CDR2 YFSETQ. V was cut by 4 bases and J by 1 base, with 11 bases left in between. The CDR3 runs 14 residues.

This chain links TRBV2 with TRBJ2-2; D is uncertain. Trimming shortened V by 8 bases and J by 2 bases, and 12 bases separated the two germline ends. Germline loops: CDR1 SNHLY, CDR2 FYNNEI. CDR3 size: 14 residues. The DNA of the CDR3 is TGTGCCAGCGTGGCTCGCTCCAACACCGGGGAGCTGTTTTTT. Protein product: CASVARSNTGELFF.

The chain carries TRBV7-9 and TRBJ2-1; TRBD2 matches at 14 bases. The CDR3 runs 16 residues. With V trimmed by 6 bases and J by 10 bases, 11 bases remained unmatched. CDR1 is SEHNR, CDR2 FQNEAQ, per germline (reference sequence). CDR3 amino acids: CASRSPPGLAGEEQFF. In nucleotides, the CDR3 is TGTGCCAGCAGATCTCCTCCGGGACTAGCGGGAGAGGAGCAGTTCTTC.

The chain uses TRBV9 and TRBJ2-3, with TRBD2 matching 9 bases. The CDR3 contains 14 residues. In germline, CDR1 is SGDLS, CDR2 YYNGEE. The V segment lost 4 bases and the J segment 4 bases; nucleotides outside the gene matches: 4. The CDR3 is CASSQTSGPDTQYF. The CDR3 DNA reads TGTGCCAGCAGCCAAACTAGCGGGCCAGATACGCAGTATTTT. Variable domain in full (rest from reference TRBV9 and TRBJ2-3): DSGVTQTPKHLITATGQRVTLRCSPRSGDLSVYWYQQSLDQGLQFLIQYYNGEERAKGNILERFSAQQFPDLHSELNLSSLELGDSALYFCASSQTSGPDTQYFGPGTRLTVL.

With regard to this clone: The germline gene is not matched at one end of the junction; a read error may be the cause. The CDR3 bases are TGTGCCAGCAGTGTAGACAGGAAAAACAGTCAGTACTTC. Translated, it gives CASSVDRKNSQYF. The J gene is TRBJ2-4, the V gene TRBV6-1; tentative D call: TRBD1 (6 bases). Germline lookup yields CDR1 MNHNS and CDR2 SASEGT. The CDR3 length is 13 residues.

This sequence joins TRBV5-1 and TRBJ2-2; 9 bases line up with TRBD1. The germline gives CDR1 SGHRS, CDR2 YFSETQ. The CDR3 totals 18 residues. Losses at the gene ends were 4 bases for V and 3 bases for J; bases not matched to a gene: 13. In nucleotides, the CDR3 is TGCGCCAGCAGCACCGAGGACAGGGGAAGGTGGTACACCGGGGAGCTGTTTTTT. It encodes CASSTEDRGRWYTGELFF.

This clone was detected only once. The chain is built from TRBV6-6 and TRBJ1-2; no firm D call. V gave up 6 bases and J gave up 10 bases, with 24 bases separating them. CDR1 is MNHNY and CDR2 is SVGAGI in the germline V gene (reference sequence). This CDR3 spans 15 amino acids. CDR3 amino acids: CASRPFLGESLTYTF. CDR3 nucleotide sequence: TGTGCCAGCAGACCCTTCCTGGGCGAATCCCTGACCTACACCTTC.

The chain links TRBV28 to TRBJ2-3, with D perhaps TRBD2 (6 bases). Germline lookup yields CDR1 MDHEN and CDR2 SYDVKM. Deletions cut 7 bases from V and 3 bases from J, with 14 bases between. The CDR3 length is 14 residues. The CDR3 reads CASTPPGGTDTQYF. CDR3 in DNA: TGTGCCAGCACCCCTCCTGGGGGGACAGATACGCAGTATTTT.

The rearrangement uses TRBV11-1 and TRBJ2-3; the D gene is possibly TRBD2 (5 bases). The germline V gene encodes CDR1 SGHAT and CDR2 FQDESV (reference sequence). This CDR3 is built from 15 residues. V was trimmed by 1 base and J by 0 bases, leaving 8 bases between them. CDR3 sequence: CASSLDPGSTDTQYF. In DNA, the CDR3 is TGTGCCAGCAGCTTAGATCCGGGAAGCACAGATACGCAGTATTTT. Full variable domain (outside the CDR3, taken from reference TRBV11-1 and TRBJ2-3): EAEVAQSPRYKITEKSQAVAFWCDPISGHATLYWYRQILGQGPELLVQFQDESVVDDSQLPKDRFSAERLKGVDSTLKIQPAELGDSAMYLCASSLDPGSTDTQYFGPGTRLTVL.

The J gene is TRBJ1-5, the V gene TRBV15; D might be TRBD1 (5 bases). Trimming removed 3 bases at V and 4 bases at J, with 13 bases between. The CDR3 spans 15 residues. Germline loops: CDR1 LNHNV, CDR2 YYDKDF (reference sequence). This CDR3 is CATSSAQGENQPQHF. As DNA, the CDR3 is TGTGCCACCAGCAGCGCCCAGGGTGAGAATCAGCCCCAGCATTTT.

The CDR3 protein is CASSVVLAGGTGELFF. CDR3 bases: TGTGCCAGCAGCGTAGTTTTAGCGGGAGGAACCGGGGAGCTGTTTTTT. The V gene is TRBV9, the J gene TRBJ2-2; 10 nucleotides line up with TRBD2. With 0 bases clipped from V and 5 bases from J, the junction kept 4 bases outside the gene matches. The CDR3 consists of 16 residues. Germline V lookup: CDR1 SGDLS, CDR2 YYNGEE.

This chain connects TRBV29-1 to TRBJ1-4, with D perhaps TRBD1 (6 bases). CDR3 length: 11 amino acids. The germline V gene encodes CDR1 SQVTM and CDR2 ANQGSEA. Trimming removed 7 bases at V and 8 bases at J, with 11 bases between. The CDR3 DNA is TGCAGCGCCCAGGGGCAGGAAAAACTGTTTTTT. It codes for CSAQGQEKLFF.

The chain recombines TRBV4-1 with TRBJ2-2; weak D call: TRBD2 (6 bases). Germline CDR1 MGHRA, CDR2 YSYEKL. CDR3 length: 16 amino acids. V was trimmed by 4 bases and J by 5 bases, leaving 17 bases between them. The CDR3, as DNA: TGCGCCAGCAGCCCATCAGCGGGTCCTCTTACCGGGGAGCTGTTTTTT. Translating gives CASSPSAGPLTGELFF.

The rearrangement joins TRBV18 to TRBJ1-2, with 9 positions matching TRBD1. The CDR3 length is 18 residues. The J segment lost 1 base and the V segment lost 2 bases, leaving 11 bases of the junction unmatched. The germline gives CDR1 KGHSH, CDR2 LQKENI. Here the CDR3 DNA reads TGTGCCAGCTCACCAGTTGGGACAGGGTCCCCCTTTAACTATGGCTACACCTTC. It codes for CASSPVGTGSPFNYGYTF.

The chain joins TRBV11-2 to TRBJ2-7; 9 positions agree with TRBD1. The ends lost 9 bases at V and 4 bases at J; junction bases unmatched: 7. The length of the CDR3 is 13 residues. Germline CDR1 and CDR2: SGHAT and FQNNGV. CDR3 sequence reads: CASEPGQGYEQYF. The CDR3 DNA is TGTGCCAGTGAGCCGGGACAGGGATACGAGCAGTACTTC.

This clone was counted a few times. An end of the junction differs from the germline gene, which may be a read error. The chain employs TRBV5-4 and TRBJ2-6, with D possibly matching TRBD1 (5 bases). Germline lookup yields CDR1 SGHNT and CDR2 YYREEE (reference sequence). The length of the CDR3 is 16 residues. The CDR3 DNA reads TGTGCCAGCAGCTTAGAGTCAGCTTCTGGGGCCAACGGCCTGACTTTC. It yields the protein CASSLESASGANGLTF.

The chain links TRBV2 to TRBJ2-7; TRBD2 might be the D (5 bases). V lost 2 bases and J lost 3, with 11 bases in between. CDR1 and CDR2 (germline): SNHLY, FYNNEI. The CDR3 is 14 residues long. The CDR3 sequence: CASSELASFYEQYF. The CDR3 DNA reads as TGTGCCAGCAGTGAACTAGCTAGCTTCTACGAGCAGTACTTC. Supplemented by reference TRBV2 and TRBJ2-7, the full variable domain reads EPEVTQTPSHQVTQMGQEVILRCVPISNHLYFYWYRQILGQKVEFLVSFYNNEISEKSEIFDDQFSVERPDGSNFTLKIRSTKLEDSAMYFCASSELASFYEQYFGPGTRLTVT.